This is a list of T cell receptor beta chains from one sample in a study of metastatic and nonmetastatic thyroid tumors. TCRdb ran MiXCR on the PCR reads. Among roughly 35,000 clones listed, about a third were seen once. Sequencing was carried out using tumor tissue. The receptors were gathered from a female donor with papillary thyroid cancer or a benign thyroid nodule (not recorded which). Some clones in this sample may be carry-over from other donors' samples. Both conserved end residues are part of each CDR3. Fields, in order: clone size, V gene, J gene, D gene, CDR3 DNA, CDR3 protein. The D gene is left open where the match is weak. Rows give clone size only sometimes, using once, few, many, or a class for an expanded clone.

many	TRBV28	TRBJ2-7	NA	TGTGCCAGCAGAGAGGGTTTCTCCTACGAGCAGTACTTC	CASREGFSYEQYF
NA	TRBV7-9	TRBJ1-1	TRBD1	TGTGCCAGCAGCCGGGACAGATACACTGAAGCTTTCTTT	CASSRDRYTEAFF
few	TRBV6-1	TRBJ1-2	NA	TGCGCCAGCAGCAAACACTCAGGGAACCCTGCCTATGGCTACACCTTC	CASSKHSGNPAYGYTF
NA	TRBV25-1	TRBJ2-7	TRBD2	TGTGCCAGCAGTGATCTAGCGGGGGGCTACGAGCAGTACTTC	CASSDLAGGYEQYF
few	TRBV20-1	TRBJ1-2	TRBD1	TGCAGAGATCGGACAGGGGGGAGAGGGGACTATGGCTACACCTTC	CRDRTGGRGDYGYTF
few	TRBV6-4	TRBJ2-1	NA	TGTGCCAGCAGTGAGAGGGGAGGGGACACTACCAATGAGCAGTTCTTC	CASSERGGDTTNEQFF
NA	TRBV6-1	TRBJ2-2	TRBD1	TGTGCCAGCAGGCCCGGGACAGGGGACACCGGGGAGCTGTTTTTT	CASRPGTGDTGELFF
NA	TRBV4-2	TRBJ1-4	NA	TGTGCCAGCAGCCACGGCACAAACTTTAAACTGTTTTTT	CASSHGTNFKLFF
NA	TRBV11-2	TRBJ2-1	NA	TGTGCCAGCAGCTTAGATTGGCAGTCCAATGAGCAGTTCTTC	CASSLDWQSNEQFF
few	TRBV24-1	TRBJ2-2	NA	TGTGCCACCAGTGATTCGGGACAAATAAACCCATCGAACACCGGGGAGCTGTTTTTT	CATSDSGQINPSNTGELFF
NA	TRBV30	TRBJ2-1	NA	TGTGCCTGGCCTCACCCCCCCCATGAGCAGTTCTTC	CAWPHPPHEQFF
few	TRBV28	TRBJ2-3	NA	TGTGCCAGCGGGCGGAGGGCTCCTGATACGCAGTATTTT	CASGRRAPDTQYF
NA	TRBV12-3/TRBV12-4	TRBJ2-3	TRBD2	TGTGCCAGCAGTGATAGCGGGGTGGGCACAGATACGCAGTATTTT	CASSDSGVGTDTQYF
few	TRBV28	TRBJ1-1	NA	TGTGCCAGCAGTTTTTTTCGGACTGAAGCTTTCTTT	CASSFFRTEAFF
few	TRBV6-1	TRBJ2-7	NA	TGTGCCAGCACCTTGTCCCAGTCCTACGAGCAGTACTTC	CASTLSQSYEQYF